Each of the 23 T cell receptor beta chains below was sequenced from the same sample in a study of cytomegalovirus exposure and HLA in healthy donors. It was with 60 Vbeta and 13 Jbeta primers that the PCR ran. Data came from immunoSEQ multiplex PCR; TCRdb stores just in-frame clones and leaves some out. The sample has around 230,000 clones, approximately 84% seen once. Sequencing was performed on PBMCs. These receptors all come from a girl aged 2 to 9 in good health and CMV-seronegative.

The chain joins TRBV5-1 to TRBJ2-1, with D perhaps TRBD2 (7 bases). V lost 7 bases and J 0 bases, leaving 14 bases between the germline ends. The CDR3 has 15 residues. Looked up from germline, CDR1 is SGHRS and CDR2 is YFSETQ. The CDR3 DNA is TGCGCCAGCCGGGGGGACACCCACTCCTACAATGAGCAGTTCTTC. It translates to CASRGDTHSYNEQFF. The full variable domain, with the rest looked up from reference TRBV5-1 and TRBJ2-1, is KAGVTQTPRYLIKTRGQQVTLSCSPISGHRSVSWYQQTPGQGLQFLFEYFSETQRNKGNFPGRFSGRQFSNSRSEMNVSTLELGDSALYLCASRGDTHSYNEQFFGPGTRLTVL.

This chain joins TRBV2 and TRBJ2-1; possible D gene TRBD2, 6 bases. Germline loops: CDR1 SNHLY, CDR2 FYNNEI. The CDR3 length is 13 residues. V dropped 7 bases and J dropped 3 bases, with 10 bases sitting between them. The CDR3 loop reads CASKRGSYNEQFF. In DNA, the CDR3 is TGTGCCAGCAAACGGGGGAGCTACAATGAGCAGTTCTTC.

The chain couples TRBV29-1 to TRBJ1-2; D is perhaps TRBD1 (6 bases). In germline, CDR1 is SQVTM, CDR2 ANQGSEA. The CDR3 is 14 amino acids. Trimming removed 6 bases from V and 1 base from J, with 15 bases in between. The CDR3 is CSVAFTGLNYGYTF. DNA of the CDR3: TGCAGCGTGGCCTTTACAGGGCTTAACTATGGCTACACCTTC.

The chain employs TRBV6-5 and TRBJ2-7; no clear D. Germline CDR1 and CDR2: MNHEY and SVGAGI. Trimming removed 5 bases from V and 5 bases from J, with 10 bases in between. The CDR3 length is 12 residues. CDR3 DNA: TGTGCCAGCAGTCCCAGTTTACACGAGCAGTACTTC. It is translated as CASSPSLHEQYF.

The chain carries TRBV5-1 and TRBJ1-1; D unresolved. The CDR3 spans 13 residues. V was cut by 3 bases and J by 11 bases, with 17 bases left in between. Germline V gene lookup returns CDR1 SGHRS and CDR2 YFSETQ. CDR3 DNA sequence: TGCGCCAGCAGCTCCCATGGGAGTATGGACGCTTTCTTT. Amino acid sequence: CASSSHGSMDAFF.

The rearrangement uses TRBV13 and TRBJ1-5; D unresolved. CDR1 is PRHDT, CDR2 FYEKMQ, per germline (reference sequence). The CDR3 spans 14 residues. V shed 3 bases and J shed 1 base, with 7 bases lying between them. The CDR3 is CASSLGWSNQPQHF. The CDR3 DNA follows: TGTGCCAGCAGCTTGGGCTGGAGCAATCAGCCCCAGCATTTT.

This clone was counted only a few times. CDR3 bases: TGTGCCAGCAGCTTAGACGCGAATCGCTACGAGCAGTACTTC. Its translation: CASSLDANRYEQYF. This chain connects TRBV11-2 to TRBJ2-7; D is ambiguous. This CDR3 region has 14 residues. In germline, CDR1 is SGHAT, CDR2 FQNNGV. V dropped 0 bases and J dropped 3 bases, with 9 bases sitting between them.

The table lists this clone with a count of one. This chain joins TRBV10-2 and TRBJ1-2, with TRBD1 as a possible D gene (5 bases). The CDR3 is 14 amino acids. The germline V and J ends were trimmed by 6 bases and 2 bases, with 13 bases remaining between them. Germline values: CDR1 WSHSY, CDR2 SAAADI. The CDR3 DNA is TGCGCCAGCAGGACGACCGGGGGAAACTATGGCTACACCTTC. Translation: CASRTTGGNYGYTF.

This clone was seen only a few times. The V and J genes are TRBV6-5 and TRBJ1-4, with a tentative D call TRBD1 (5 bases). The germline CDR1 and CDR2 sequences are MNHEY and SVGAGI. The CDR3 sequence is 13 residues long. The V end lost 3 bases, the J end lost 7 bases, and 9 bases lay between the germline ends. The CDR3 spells CASSYQRGEKLFF. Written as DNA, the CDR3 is TGTGCCAGCAGTTATCAAAGGGGTGAAAAACTGTTTTTT.

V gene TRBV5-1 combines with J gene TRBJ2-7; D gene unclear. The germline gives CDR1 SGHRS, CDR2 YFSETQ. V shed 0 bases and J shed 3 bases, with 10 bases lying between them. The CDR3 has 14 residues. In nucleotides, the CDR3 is TGCGCCAGCAGCTTGGCGTCGACATTCTACGAGCAGTACTTC. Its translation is CASSLASTFYEQYF.

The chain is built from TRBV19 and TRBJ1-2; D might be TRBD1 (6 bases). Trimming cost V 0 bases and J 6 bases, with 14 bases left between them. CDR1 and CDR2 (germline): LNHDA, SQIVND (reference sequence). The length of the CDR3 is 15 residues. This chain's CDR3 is CASSIDHRQANGYTF. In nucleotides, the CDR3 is TGTGCCAGTAGTATAGATCATCGACAGGCGAATGGCTACACCTTC.

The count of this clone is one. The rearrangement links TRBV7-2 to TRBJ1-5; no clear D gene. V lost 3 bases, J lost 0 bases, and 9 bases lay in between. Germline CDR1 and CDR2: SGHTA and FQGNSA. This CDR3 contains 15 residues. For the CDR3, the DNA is TGTGCCAGCAGCTTTTTTCAGGATAGCAATCAGCCCCAGCATTTT. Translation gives CASSFFQDSNQPQHF.

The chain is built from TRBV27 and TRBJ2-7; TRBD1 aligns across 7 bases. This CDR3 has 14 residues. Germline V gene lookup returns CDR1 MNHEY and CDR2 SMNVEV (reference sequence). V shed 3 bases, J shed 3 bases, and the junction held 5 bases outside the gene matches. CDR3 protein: CASSFLTGSYEQYF. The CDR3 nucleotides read TGTGCCAGCAGTTTTTTGACAGGGAGCTACGAGCAGTACTTC.

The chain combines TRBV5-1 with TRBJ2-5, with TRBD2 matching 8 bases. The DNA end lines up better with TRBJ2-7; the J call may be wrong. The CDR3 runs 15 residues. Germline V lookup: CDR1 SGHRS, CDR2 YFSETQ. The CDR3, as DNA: TGCGCCAGCAGCTTGGTGATAGCGGGAAATCACGAGCAGTACTTC. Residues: CASSLVIAGNHEQYF.

CDR3 DNA: TGTGCCAGCAGTGAGCCACAAAGGGGGACCCAGTACTTC. Translation gives CASSEPQRGTQYF. This rearrangement joins TRBV2 to TRBJ2-5, with D perhaps matching TRBD1 (5 bases). This CDR3 has 13 residues. With 3 bases removed from V and 7 bases from J, the gap between germline ends came to 12 bases. The germline CDR1 and CDR2 sequences are SNHLY and FYNNEI.

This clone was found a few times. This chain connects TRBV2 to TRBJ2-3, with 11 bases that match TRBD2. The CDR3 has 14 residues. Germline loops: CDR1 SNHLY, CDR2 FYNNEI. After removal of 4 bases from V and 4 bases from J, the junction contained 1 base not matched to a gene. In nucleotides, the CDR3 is TGTGCCAGCAGTGGACTAGCGGGGCCAGATACGCAGTATTTT. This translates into CASSGLAGPDTQYF.

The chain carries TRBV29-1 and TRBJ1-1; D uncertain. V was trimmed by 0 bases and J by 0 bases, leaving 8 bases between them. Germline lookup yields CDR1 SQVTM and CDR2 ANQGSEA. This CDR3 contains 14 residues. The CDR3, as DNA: TGCAGCGTTGAAGATCGGTATGTGAACACTGAAGCTTTCTTT. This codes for CSVEDRYVNTEAFF.

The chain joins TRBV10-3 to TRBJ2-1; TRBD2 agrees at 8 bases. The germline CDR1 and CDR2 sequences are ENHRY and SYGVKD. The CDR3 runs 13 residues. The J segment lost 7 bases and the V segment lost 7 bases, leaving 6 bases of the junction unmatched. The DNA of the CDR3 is TGTGCCATCAATCCGACTAGCGTGAATGAGCAGTTCTTC. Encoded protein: CAINPTSVNEQFF.

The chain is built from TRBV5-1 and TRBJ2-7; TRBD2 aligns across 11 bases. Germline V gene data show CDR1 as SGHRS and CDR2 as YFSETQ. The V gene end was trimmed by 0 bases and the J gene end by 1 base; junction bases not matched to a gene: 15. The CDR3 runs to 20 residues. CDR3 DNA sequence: TGCGCCAGCAGCTTGGTGGTCTATTTTGGGACTAGCGGCAGTTCCTACGAGCAGTACTTC. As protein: CASSLVVYFGTSGSSYEQYF.

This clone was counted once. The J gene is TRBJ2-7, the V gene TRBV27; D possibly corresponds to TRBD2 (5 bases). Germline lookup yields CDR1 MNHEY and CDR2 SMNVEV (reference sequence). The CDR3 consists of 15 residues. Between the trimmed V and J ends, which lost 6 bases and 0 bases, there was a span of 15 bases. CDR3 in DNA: TGTGCCAGCAGCCCCCTCCTAGCAGCCTCCTACGAGCAGTACTTC. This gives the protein CASSPLLAASYEQYF.

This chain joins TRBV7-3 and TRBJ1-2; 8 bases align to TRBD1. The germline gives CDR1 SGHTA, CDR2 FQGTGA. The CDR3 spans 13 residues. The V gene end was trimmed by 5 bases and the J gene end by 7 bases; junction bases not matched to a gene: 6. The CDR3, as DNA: TGTGCCAGCAGCCCGACGGACAGGGTTGGCTACACCTTC. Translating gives CASSPTDRVGYTF. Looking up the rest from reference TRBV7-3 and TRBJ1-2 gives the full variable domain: GAGVSQTPSNKVTEKGKYVELRCDPISGHTALYWYRQSLGQGPEFLIYFQGTGAADDSGLPNDRFFAVRPEGSVSTLKIQRTERGDSAVYLCASSPTDRVGYTFGSGTRLTVV.

CDR3 sequence: CASSQDQYGGRDTEAFF. The CDR3 DNA is TGCGCCAGCAGCCAAGATCAGTACGGGGGGCGGGACACTGAAGCTTTCTTT. The rearrangement joins TRBV4-1 to TRBJ1-1, with TRBD1 as a possible D gene (6 bases). The germline CDR1 and CDR2 sequences are MGHRA and YSYEKL. With 0 bases removed from V and 3 bases from J, the gap between germline ends came to 17 bases. CDR3 size: 17 residues.

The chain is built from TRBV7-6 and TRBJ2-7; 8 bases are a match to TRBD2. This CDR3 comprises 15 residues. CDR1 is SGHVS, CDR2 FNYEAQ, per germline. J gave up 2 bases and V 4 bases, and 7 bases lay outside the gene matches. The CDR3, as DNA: TGTGCCAGCAGCTACGGACTAGCTGCTACCTACGAGCAGTACTTC. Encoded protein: CASSYGLAATYEQYF. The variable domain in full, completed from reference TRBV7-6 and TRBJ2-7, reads GAGVSQSPRYKVTKRGQDVALRCDPISGHVSLYWYRQALGQGPEFLTYFNYEAQQDKSGLPNDRFSAERPEGSISTLTIQRTEQRDSAMYRCASSYGLAATYEQYFGPGTRLTVT.